Listed here is a single T cell receptor beta chain. The antigen remains undetermined. Inclusion required at least two post-ART and at least one pre-ART PBMC samples. The sample comes from a study of long-term antiretroviral therapy in people with HIV. Study-wide background: About a decade before 2015, the earliest samples were taken when ART was typically delayed. Study results and limitations: Pre-ART clonal expansions dominated every time point's repertoire. Despite increasing after ART, diversity remained lower than that of transplant donor controls.

Samples were assayed with immunoSEQ v3.0 at survey level. Measured with immunoSEQ multiplex PCR; TCRdb has only the in-frame clones, and not every one. The sample carries around 21,000 clones, 87% recorded once. The sample here was unsorted PBMCs, taken 2.1 years after starting antiretroviral therapy. The sequence derives from a man aged 18 to 29 with HIV.

The DNA for the CDR3 is TGTGCCAGCAACCGCGGGGGGAACACCGGGGAGCTGTTTTTT. It yields the protein CASNRGGNTGELFF. The V call is TRBV7-2, the J call TRBJ2-2; 7 positions agree with TRBD2. The germline V gene has CDR1 SGHTA and CDR2 FQGNSA. CDR3 length equals 14 residues. The V segment lost 7 bases and the J segment 1 base; nucleotides outside the gene matches: 3.